This T cell receptor beta chain originates from a study of CD8+ T cells in alopecia areata. Study-level background: Tofacitinib administration to treated patients was oral, at 5 to 10 mg twice daily. Whole-study results and caveats: Mice gave a clearer picture of TCR sharing than patients did, possibly for HLA-related reasons. Scalp samples also yield sequences of resident alphabeta T cells from normal skin.

The sequencing template was cDNA reverse transcribed from extracted RNA. Only in-frame clones appear in the TCRdb table, and some are missing; sequencing was by immunoSEQ multiplex PCR. The data contain some 120,000 clones, around 50% of them singletons. The CDR3 sequence is 15 residues long. In germline, CDR1 is MGHRA, CDR2 YSYEKL. With V trimmed by 1 base and J by 7 bases, 5 bases remained unmatched. Of note for this clone: No antigen is known for it.

The clonotype originates from a human donor with alopecia areata. The V gene is TRBV4-1, the J gene TRBJ1-5; 9 bases are shared with TRBD1. Sequencing was performed on CD4+ T cells sorted from blood, taken at week 0. CDR3 region: CASSQGDREGQPQHF. CDR3 DNA sequence: TGCGCCAGCAGCCAAGGGGACAGGGAGGGCCAGCCCCAGCATTTT.